What follows is one T cell receptor (beta chain) and its context. Its antigen remains unknown. Read data end 3 residues before the CDR3 end; the end is taken from the germline J gene. The CDR3 loop spans 18 amino acids. The germline CDR1 and CDR2 sequences are KGHSH and LQKENI. Trimming cost V 2 bases and J 3 bases; bases outside gene matches: 14. Genomic DNA, averaging roughly 1,200 ng per sample, yielded TCR beta CDR3 via immunoSEQ. Method: immunoSEQ multiplex PCR; TCRdb's copy keeps in-frame clones and lacks some. The sample includes 22,000 or so clones. This specimen comes from a study of T cells in women clearing cervical HPV infection. The wider study: No precancer developed; the control's incident HPV16 infection cleared within 12 months. For cases, blood was sampled a median 149 days after lesion detection, interquartile range roughly 80 to 230 days. Overall study results and limits: CIN3+ cases had significantly higher TCR richness than controls; evenness did not differ.

This sequence originates from a woman between 18 and 75 years old with a cervical HPV16 infection that either progressed to CIN3+ or cleared (not recorded which). The gene calls are TRBV18 and TRBJ1-2; 8 bases line up with TRBD1. Sequencing was performed on blood buffy coat. The DNA read from the CDR3 is TGTGCCAGCTCACCAGTCCCGGGGACAGGAATGGATGACTATGGC. It yields the protein CASSPVPGTGMDDYG. The entire CDR3 is CASSPVPGTGMDDYGYTF.